This T cell receptor (beta chain) stems from a study of somatic mutations in cytotoxic T cells in rheumatoid arthritis (dated by TCRdb to 2016 to 2017). For the study in its entirety: Some V beta antibody-stained T-cell populations were flow-sorted on a FACSAria II or Sony SH800 at nearly 100% purity, and sorted V beta1+ cells also underwent TCRB sequencing. In newly diagnosed rheumatoid arthritis without treatment, the study examined if expanded CD8+ T-cell clones harbor somatic mutations, relying on TCRB deep sequencing to characterize clonality. A total of about 67 rheumatoid arthritis patients and about 20 healthy controls underwent TCRB deep sequencing. The median ages of the patient and control groups were essentially identical.

The immunoSEQ assay was applied to genomic DNA for TCRB CDR3 sequencing. In the authors' own workflow: The analyses included only productive TCRB rearrangements. Defining a clone by its unique TCRB CDR3 sequence, the study calculated clonality as a productive clonality index derived from Shannon entropy. Repertoire overlap between two samples was calculated from the template counts of each clone relative to total templates per sample. A correlation with a Spearman r of over 0.55 was found between V-gene usage by flow cytometry and V-gene usage by TCRB sequencing. TCRdb stores this immuneACCESS table with in-frame sequences only. Part of the clones is absent; in the studies checked, under half of the shortfall reflects unresolved V genes, and no reason is known for the rest. The DNA was the basis for D and trimming; V, J and clone size are from that table. The sample profile shows over 15,000 clones; roughly nine tenths of them were found once. The ten largest clones represent 15% of the sample.

This clone was seen once. Which antigen it targets is not known. No clone much larger than this one lies a single base away; base qualities are absent. The CDR3, from cysteine to phenylalanine, totals 15 residues. Kept here is only the CDR3 DNA, which spans 45 bases and is read in frame from base 1. From a lookup of the germline V gene, CDR1 and CDR2 are MDHEN and SYDVKM. Germline trimming amounts to 2 bases on V and 1 base on J, with 3 as the count of junction bases outside the gene matches. Buffy coats from roughly 19 blood donors served as healthy controls, a group that was approximately 58% female with a median age of about 60 years (range roughly 21-70). Flow cytometry confirmed the purity of CD4+ and CD8+ cells that had been isolated by positive magnetic bead selection on an AutoMACS. Peripheral blood mononuclear cells were obtained using density gradient separation with Ficoll-Paque PLUS. DNA was extracted from CD4-enriched, CD8-enriched or PBMC samples with Nucleospin Tissue or Tissue XS kits and quantified with a Qubit 2.0 fluorometer.

The research as a whole found: There was no significant difference in CD8+ T-cell clonality between rheumatoid arthritis patients and age-matched healthy controls. The antigen targets of the expanded CD8+ clones were unknown, and absence from virus-specific databases did not rule out viral specificity. Healthy controls showed no age-related increase in CD8+ clonality, whereas patients did (Spearman r of about 0.53). The finding that TRBV07 was slightly underrepresented in patients was left unadjusted for multiple comparisons. In 8 of 65 patients the largest CD8+ clone exceeded 20% of CD8+ cells, and several identical CD8+ TCRB sequences were shared between blood and synovial fluid.

The specimen sequenced was CD8+ T cells sorted from blood. Here the chain combines TRBV28 and TRBJ2-3; 7 nucleotides in the junction match TRBD1. This clonotype was obtained from a man in his forties in good health. The DNA reads as follows: TGTGCCAGCAGTTTAACAGGGGCGGGCACAGATACGCAGTATTTT. This gives the protein CASSLTGAGTDTQYF.